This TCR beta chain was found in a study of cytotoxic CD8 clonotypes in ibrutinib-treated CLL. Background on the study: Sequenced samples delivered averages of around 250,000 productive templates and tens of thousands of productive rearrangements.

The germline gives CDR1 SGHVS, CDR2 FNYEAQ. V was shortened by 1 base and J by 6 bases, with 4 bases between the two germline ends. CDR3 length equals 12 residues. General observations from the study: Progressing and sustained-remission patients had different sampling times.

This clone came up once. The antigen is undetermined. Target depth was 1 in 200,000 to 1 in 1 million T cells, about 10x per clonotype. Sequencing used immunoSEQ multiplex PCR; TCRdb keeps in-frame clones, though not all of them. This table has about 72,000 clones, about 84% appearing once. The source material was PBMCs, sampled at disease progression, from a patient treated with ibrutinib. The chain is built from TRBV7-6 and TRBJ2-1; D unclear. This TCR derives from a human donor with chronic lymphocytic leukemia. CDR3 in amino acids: CASSLVGNEQFF. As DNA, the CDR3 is TGTGCCAGCAGCTTAGTCGGCAATGAGCAGTTCTTC.